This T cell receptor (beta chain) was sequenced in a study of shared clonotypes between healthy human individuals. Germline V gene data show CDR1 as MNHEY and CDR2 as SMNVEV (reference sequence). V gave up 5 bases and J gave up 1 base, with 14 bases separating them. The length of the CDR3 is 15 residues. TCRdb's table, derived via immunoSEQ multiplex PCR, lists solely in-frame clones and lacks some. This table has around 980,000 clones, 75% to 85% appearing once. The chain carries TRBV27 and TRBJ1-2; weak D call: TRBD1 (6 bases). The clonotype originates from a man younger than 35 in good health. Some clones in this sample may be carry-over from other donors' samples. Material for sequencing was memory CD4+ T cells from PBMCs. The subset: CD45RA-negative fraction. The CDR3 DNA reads TGTGCCAGCAGTGCCAACAGGGCTTATAACTATGGCTACACCTTC. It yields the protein CASSANRAYNYGYTF.